This T cell receptor beta chain was found in a study of patients and donors after allogeneic stem cell transplantation. MiXCR, run by TCRdb on the RT-PCR reads, gives a single entry per CDR3 protein. The sample shows 200,000 to 250,000 distinct CDR3 sequences, around an eighth of them seen only once. This CDR3 has 14 amino acids. CDR1 and CDR2 (germline): LGHDT, YNNKEL (reference sequence). Trimming cost V 6 bases and J 1 base, with 12 bases left between them. This clonotype was counted only a few times. The clonotype originates from a human donor who was either an allogeneic HSCT recipient or a stem cell or donor lymphocyte infusion donor (not recorded which). It is not recorded whose cells these are; they may come from a transplant donor. The genes are TRBV3-1 and TRBJ1-1, with TRBD1 as a possible D gene (5 bases). Material: blood, either unsorted or a sorted T cell fraction (not recorded which). The CDR3 protein is CASRRDWPNTEAFF. The CDR3 DNA sequence: TGTGCCAGCAGAAGGGACTGGCCGAACACTGAAGCTTTCTTT.